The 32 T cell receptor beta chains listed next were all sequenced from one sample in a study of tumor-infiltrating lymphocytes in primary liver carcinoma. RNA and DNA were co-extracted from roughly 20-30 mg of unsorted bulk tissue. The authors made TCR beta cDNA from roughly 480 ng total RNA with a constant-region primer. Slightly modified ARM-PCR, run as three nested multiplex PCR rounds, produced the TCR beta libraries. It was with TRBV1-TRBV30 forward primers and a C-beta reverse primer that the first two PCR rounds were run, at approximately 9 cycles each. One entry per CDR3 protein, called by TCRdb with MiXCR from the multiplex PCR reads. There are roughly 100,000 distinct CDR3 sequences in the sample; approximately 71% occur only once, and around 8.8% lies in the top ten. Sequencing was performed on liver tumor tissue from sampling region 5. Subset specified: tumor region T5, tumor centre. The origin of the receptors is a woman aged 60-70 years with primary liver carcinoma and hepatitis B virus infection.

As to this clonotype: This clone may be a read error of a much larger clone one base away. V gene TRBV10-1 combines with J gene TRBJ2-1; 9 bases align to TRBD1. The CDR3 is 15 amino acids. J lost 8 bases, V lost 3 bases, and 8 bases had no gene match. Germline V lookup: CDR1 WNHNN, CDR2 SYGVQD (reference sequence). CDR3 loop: CASSDPGQGWDEQFF. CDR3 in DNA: TGCGCCAGCAGTGACCCCGGACAGGGGTGGGATGAGCAGTTCTTC.

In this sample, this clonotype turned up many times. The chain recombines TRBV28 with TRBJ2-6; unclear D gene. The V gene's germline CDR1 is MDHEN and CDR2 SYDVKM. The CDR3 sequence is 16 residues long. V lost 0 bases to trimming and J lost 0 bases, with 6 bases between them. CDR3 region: CASSLWESSGANVLTF. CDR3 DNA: TGTGCCAGCAGTTTATGGGAGTCCTCTGGGGCCAACGTCCTGACTTTC.

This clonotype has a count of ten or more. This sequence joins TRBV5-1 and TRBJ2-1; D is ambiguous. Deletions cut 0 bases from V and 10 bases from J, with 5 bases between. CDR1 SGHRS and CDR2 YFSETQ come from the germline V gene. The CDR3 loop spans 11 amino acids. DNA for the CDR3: TGCGCCAGCAGCTTGGGTGTCGAGCAGTTCTTC. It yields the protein CASSLGVEQFF.

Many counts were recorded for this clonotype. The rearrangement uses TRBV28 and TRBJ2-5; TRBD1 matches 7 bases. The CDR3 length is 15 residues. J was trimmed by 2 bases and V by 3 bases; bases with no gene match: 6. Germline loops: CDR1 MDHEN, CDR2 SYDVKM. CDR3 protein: CASSFSGTAQETQYF. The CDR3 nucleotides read TGTGCCAGCAGTTTTTCCGGGACAGCACAAGAGACCCAGTACTTC.

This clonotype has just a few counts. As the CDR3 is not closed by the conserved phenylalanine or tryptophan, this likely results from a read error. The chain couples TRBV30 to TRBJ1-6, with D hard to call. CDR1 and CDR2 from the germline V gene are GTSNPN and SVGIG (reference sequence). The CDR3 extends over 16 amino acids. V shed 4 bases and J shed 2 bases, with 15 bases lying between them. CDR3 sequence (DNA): TGTGCCTGGACCCACTCGGGGATGACCTATAATTCACCCCTCCACTAT. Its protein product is CAWTHSGMTYNSPLHY.

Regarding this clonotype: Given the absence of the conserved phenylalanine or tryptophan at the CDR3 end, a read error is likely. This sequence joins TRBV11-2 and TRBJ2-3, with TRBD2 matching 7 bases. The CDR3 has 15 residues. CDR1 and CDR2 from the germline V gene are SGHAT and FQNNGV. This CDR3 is CASRPTATSTNTQYL. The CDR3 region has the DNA TGTGCTAGCAGGCCCACTGCGACTAGCACAAATACGCAGTATTTG.

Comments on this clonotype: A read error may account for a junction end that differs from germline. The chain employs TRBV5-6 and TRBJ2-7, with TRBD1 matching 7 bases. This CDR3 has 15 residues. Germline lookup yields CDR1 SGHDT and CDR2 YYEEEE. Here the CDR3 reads CGSSLVDRNTYVQYF. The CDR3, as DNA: TGTGGCAGCAGCTTGGTGGACAGGAATACTTACGTGCAGTACTTC.

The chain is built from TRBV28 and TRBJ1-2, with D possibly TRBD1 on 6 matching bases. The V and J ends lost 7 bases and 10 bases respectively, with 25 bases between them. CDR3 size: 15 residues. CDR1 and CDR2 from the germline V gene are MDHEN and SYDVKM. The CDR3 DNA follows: TGTGCCAGCATCAATCAACAGGGCGCGATTAATGACTACACCTTC. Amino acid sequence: CASINQQGAINDYTF.

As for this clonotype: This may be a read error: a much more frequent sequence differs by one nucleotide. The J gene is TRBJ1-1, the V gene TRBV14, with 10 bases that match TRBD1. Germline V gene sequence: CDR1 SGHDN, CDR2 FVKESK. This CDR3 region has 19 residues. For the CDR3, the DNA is TGTCCCAGCAGCCAAACCCCGTATTGGACAGGGGGTATAGAAACTGAAGCTTTCTTT. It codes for CPSSQTPYWTGGIETEAFF.

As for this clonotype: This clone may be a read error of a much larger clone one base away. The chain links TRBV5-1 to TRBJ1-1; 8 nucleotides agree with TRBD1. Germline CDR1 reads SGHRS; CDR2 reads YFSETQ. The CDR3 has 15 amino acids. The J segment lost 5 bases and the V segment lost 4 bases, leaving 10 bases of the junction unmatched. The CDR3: CASSPGQGKWTEAFF. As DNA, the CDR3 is TGCGCCAGCAGCCCCGGACAGGGAAAATGGACTGAAGCTTTCTTT.

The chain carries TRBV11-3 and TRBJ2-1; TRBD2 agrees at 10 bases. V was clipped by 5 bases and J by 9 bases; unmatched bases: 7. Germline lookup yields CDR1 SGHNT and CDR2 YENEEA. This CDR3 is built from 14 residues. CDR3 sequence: CASSPQLAGSEQFF. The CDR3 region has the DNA TGTGCCAGCAGCCCTCAACTAGCGGGAAGTGAGCAGTTCTTC.

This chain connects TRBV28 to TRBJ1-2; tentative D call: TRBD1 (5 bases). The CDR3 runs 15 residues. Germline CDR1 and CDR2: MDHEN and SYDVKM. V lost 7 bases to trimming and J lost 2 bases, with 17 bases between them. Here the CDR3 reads CASTQAGRENYGYTF. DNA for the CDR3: TGTGCCAGCACCCAGGCGGGCAGGGAGAACTATGGCTACACCTTC.

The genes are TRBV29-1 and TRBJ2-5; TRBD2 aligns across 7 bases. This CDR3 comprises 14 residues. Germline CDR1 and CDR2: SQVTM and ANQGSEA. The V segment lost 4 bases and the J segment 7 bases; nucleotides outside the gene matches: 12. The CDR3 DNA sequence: TGCAGCGTTGCAGCAGCGGGGACCATAGCGACCCAGTACTTC. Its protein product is CSVAAAGTIATQYF.

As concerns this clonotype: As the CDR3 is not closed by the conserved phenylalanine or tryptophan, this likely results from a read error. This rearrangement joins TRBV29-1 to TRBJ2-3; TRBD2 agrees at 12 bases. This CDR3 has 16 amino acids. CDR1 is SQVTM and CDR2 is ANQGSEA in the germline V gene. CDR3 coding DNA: TGCAGCGTTGCCGTGACTAGCGGGAGAAGGACAGATAGGCAGTATTCT. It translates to CSVAVTSGRRTDRQYS.

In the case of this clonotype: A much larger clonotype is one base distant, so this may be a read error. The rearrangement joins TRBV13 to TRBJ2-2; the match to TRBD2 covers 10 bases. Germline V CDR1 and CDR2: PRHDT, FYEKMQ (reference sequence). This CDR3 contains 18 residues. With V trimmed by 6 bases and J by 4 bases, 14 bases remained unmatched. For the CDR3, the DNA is TGTGCCAGCAGTTTTACCCCGGGACTAGCGCTGTCCACCGGGGAGCTGTTTTTT. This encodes CASSFTPGLALSTGELFF. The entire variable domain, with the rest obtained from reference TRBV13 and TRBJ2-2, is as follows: AAGVIQSPRHLIKEKRETATLKCYPIPRHDTVYWYQQGPGQDPQFLISFYEKMQSDKGSIPDRFSAQQFSDYHSELNMSSLELGDSALYFCASSFTPGLALSTGELFFGEGSRLTVL.

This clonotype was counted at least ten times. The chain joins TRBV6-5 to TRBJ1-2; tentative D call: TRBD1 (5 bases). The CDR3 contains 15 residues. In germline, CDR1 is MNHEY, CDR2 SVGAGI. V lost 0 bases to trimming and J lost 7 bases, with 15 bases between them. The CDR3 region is CASSYSGTVRIGYTF. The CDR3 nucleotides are TGTGCCAGCAGTTACTCCGGGACCGTAAGAATTGGCTACACCTTC.

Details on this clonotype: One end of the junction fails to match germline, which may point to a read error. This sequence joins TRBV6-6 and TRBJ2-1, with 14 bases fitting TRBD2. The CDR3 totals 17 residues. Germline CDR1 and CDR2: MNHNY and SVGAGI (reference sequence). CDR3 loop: CANSAGTSGSWVDEQFF. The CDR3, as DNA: TGTGCCAACAGTGCGGGGACTAGCGGGAGCTGGGTCGATGAGCAGTTCTTC.

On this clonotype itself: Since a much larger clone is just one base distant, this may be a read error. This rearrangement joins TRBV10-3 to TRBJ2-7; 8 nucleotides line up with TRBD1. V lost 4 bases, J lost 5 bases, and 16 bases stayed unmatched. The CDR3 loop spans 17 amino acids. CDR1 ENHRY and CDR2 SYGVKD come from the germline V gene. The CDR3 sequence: CAISVRGGALTGDEQYF. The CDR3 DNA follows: TGTGCCATCAGTGTGCGAGGAGGGGCCTTGACAGGGGACGAGCAGTACTTC.

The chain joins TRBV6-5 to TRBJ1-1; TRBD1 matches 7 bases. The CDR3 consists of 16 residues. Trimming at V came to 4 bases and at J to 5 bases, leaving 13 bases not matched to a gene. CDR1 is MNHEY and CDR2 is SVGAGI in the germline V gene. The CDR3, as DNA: TGTGCCAGCAGTTTGGGGCAGGGGGTTGAAGTGACTGAAGCTTTCTTT. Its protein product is CASSLGQGVEVTEAFF.

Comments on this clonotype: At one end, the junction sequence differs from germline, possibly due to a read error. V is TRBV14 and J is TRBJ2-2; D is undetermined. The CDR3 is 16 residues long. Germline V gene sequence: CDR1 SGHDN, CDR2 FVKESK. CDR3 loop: CTSSQKLTENTGELFF. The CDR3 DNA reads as TGTACCAGCAGCCAAAAACTCACAGAGAACACCGGGGAGCTGTTTTTT.

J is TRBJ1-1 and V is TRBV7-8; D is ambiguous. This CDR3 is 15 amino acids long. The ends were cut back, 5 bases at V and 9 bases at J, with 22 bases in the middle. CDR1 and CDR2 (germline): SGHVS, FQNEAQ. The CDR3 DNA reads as TGTGCCAGCAGCCCCCATCGGCACCTCCACCCCAAAGCTTTCTTT. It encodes CASSPHRHLHPKAFF.

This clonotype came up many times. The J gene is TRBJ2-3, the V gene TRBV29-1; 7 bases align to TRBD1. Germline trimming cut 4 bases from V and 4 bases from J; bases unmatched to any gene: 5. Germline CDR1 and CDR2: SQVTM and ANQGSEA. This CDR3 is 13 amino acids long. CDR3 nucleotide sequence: TGCAGCGTTGGGCCTCAGGGGGCAGATACGCAGTATTTT. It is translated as CSVGPQGADTQYF.

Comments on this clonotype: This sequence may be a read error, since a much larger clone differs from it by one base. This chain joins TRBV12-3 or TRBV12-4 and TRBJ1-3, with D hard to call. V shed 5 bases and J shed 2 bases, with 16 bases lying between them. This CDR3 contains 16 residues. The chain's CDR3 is CASSLRVHGTGNTIYF. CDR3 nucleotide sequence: TGTGCCAGCAGTCTTAGGGTCCACGGAACTGGAAACACCATATATTTT.

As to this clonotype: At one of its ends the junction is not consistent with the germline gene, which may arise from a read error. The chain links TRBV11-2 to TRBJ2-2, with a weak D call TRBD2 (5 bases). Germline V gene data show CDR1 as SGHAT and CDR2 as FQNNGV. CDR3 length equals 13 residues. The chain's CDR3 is CASSLEPAWEPFF. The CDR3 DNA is TGTGCCAGCAGCTTGGAGCCAGCCTGGGAGCCGTTTTTT.

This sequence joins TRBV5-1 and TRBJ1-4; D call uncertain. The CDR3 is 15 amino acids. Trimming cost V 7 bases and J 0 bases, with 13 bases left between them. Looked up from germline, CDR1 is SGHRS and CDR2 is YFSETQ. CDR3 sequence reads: CASGPRPATNEKLFF. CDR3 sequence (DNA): TGCGCCAGCGGCCCGAGACCTGCAACTAATGAAAAACTGTTTTTT. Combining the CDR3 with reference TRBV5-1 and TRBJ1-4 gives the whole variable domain KAGVTQTPRYLIKTRGQQVTLSCSPISGHRSVSWYQQTPGQGLQFLFEYFSETQRNKGNFPGRFSGRQFSNSRSEMNVSTLELGDSALYLCASGPRPATNEKLFFGSGTQLSVL.

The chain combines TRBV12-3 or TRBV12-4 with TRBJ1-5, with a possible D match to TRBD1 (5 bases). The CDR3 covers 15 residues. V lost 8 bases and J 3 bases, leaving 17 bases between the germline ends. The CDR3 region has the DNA TGTGCCAGCCGAGGGCCCGGGGACTTCAATCAGCCCCAGCATTTT. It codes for CASRGPGDFNQPQHF.

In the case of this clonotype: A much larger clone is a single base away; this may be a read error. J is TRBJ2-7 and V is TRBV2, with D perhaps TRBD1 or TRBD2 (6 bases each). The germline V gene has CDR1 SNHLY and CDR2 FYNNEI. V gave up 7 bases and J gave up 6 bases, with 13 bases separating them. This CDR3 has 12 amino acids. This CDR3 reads CASKGEASEQYF. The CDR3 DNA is TGTGCCAGCAAGGGGGAGGCTAGCGAGCAGTACTTC.

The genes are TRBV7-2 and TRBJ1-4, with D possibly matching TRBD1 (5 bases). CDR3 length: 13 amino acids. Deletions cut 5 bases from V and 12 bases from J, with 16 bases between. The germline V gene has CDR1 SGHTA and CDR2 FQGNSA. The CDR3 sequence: CASSPRIQGELFF. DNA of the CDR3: TGTGCCAGCAGCCCCCGAATCCAGGGTGAACTGTTTTTT.

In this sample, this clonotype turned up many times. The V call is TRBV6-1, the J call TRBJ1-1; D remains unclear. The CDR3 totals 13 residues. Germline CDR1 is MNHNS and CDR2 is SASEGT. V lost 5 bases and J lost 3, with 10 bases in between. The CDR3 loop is CASSSYRDTEAFF. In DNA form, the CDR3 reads TGTGCCAGCAGTTCTTACAGAGACACTGAAGCTTTCTTT.

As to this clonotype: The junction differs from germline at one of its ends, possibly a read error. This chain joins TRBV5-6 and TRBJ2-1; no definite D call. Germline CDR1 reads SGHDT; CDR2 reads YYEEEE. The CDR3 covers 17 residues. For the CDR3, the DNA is TGCGCCAGCACCTTGTACCCCCCTTGGAGTAGCAGGAGAGGGCAGTTCTTC. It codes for CASTLYPPWSSRRGQFF. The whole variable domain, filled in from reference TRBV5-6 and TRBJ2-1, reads DAGVTQSPTHLIKTRGQQVTLRCSPKSGHDTVSWYQQALGQGPQFIFQYYEEEERQRGNFPDRFSGHQFPNYSSELNVNALLLGDSALYLCASTLYPPWSSRRGQFFGPGTRLTVL.

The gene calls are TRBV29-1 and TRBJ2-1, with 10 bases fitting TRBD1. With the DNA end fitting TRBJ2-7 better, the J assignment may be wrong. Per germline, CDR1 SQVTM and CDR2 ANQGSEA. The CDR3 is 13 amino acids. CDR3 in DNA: TGCAGCGTGATGGGACAGGGGAGTAGTGAGCAGTACTTC. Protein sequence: CSVMGQGSSEQYF.

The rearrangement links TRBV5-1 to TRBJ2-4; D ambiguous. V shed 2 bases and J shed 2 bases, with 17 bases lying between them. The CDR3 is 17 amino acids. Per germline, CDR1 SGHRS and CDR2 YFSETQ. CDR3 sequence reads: CASSLSTSDATKNIQYF. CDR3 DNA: TGCGCCAGCAGCTTATCTACAAGTGATGCGACCAAAAACATTCAGTACTTC.